This is a list of T cell receptor beta chains from one sample in a study of blood T cell repertoires in COVID-19. TCRdb's table, derived via immunoSEQ multiplex PCR, lists solely in-frame clones and lacks some. The sample holds 380,000 or so clones; around 87% are singletons and the top ten take 1% to 1.5%. The specimen was PBMCs or T cells enriched from blood (not recorded which). The receptor source for this set is a man aged 30 to 45 who had recovered from COVID-19. The CDR3 runs from the conserved cysteine through the conserved F or W. Fields, in order: clone size, V gene, J gene, D gene, CDR3 protein, CDR3 DNA. The D gene is left open where the match is weak. Only some rows state a clone size, as once, few, many or a class for expanded clones.

.	TRBV10-2	TRBJ1-2	.	CASSDKGNYGYTF	TGCGCCAGCAGTGATAAGGGGAACTATGGCTACACCTTC
.	TRBV5-1	TRBJ2-7	.	CASSWGRGGNYEQYF	TGCGCCAGCAGCTGGGGACGGGGAGGAAACTACGAGCAGTACTTC
.	TRBV10-1	TRBJ1-1	.	CASQIRLNTEAFF	TGCGCCAGTCAGATTCGTCTGAACACTGAAGCTTTCTTT
once	TRBV13	TRBJ2-3	.	CASSYPGLPDTDTQYF	TGTGCCAGCAGCTACCCGGGACTTCCAGACACAGATACGCAGTATTTT
.	TRBV7-6	TRBJ1-1	.	CASSSLQGAEAFF	TGTGCCAGCAGCTCATTACAGGGAGCTGAAGCTTTCTTT
.	TRBV19	TRBJ1-6	.	CASSIPRPGYNSPLHF	TGTGCCAGTAGTATCCCCCGACCGGGATATAATTCACCCCTCCACTTT
.	TRBV29-1	TRBJ2-1	TRBD1	CSAGQPPNEQFF	TGCAGCGCGGGACAGCCGCCCAATGAGCAGTTCTTC
.	TRBV4-2	TRBJ1-4	.	CASSQARGATNEKLFF	TGTGCCAGCAGCCAAGCGCGGGGGGCAACTAATGAAAAACTGTTTTTT
.	TRBV30	TRBJ1-1	.	CAWSVPGPGTEAFF	TGTGCCTGGAGTGTCCCAGGCCCGGGGACTGAAGCTTTCTTT
.	TRBV5-4	TRBJ1-1	.	CASSPQGPTEAFF	TGTGCCAGCAGCCCACAGGGTCCGACTGAAGCTTTCTTT
once	TRBV5-1	TRBJ2-2	TRBD2	CASSFLAGAPTGELFF	TGCGCCAGCAGCTTCCTAGCGGGGGCCCCCACCGGGGAGCTGTTTTTT
once	TRBV3-1/TRBV3-2	TRBJ1-2	.	CASRLGAGFYGYTF	TGTGCCAGCAGGTTAGGGGCAGGCTTCTATGGCTACACCTTC
.	TRBV6-5	TRBJ1-2	.	CASSLGDNYGYTF	TGTGCCAGCAGCCTAGGAGATAACTATGGCTACACCTTC
.	TRBV4-1	TRBJ2-1	.	CASSQDPISDEQFF	TGCGCCAGCAGCCAAGATCCCATTAGTGATGAGCAGTTCTTC
.	TRBV9	TRBJ2-7	.	CASSVGPDSLYYEQYF	TGTGCCAGCAGCGTAGGACCGGACAGTCTGTACTACGAGCAGTACTTC
.	TRBV30	TRBJ1-2	TRBD1	CAWSPGGASYGYTF	TGTGCCTGGAGCCCAGGGGGTGCTTCCTATGGCTACACCTTC
.	TRBV18	TRBJ1-4	TRBD1	CASSPNRDSNEKLFF	TGTGCCAGCTCACCCAACCGGGACAGTAATGAAAAACTGTTTTTT
.	TRBV3-1/TRBV3-2	TRBJ1-3	TRBD1	CASSQVSGGGNTIYF	TGTGCCAGCAGCCAAGTTTCAGGGGGAGGAAACACCATATATTTT
.	TRBV20-1	TRBJ2-3	.	CSAPHGDTQYF	TGCAGTGCTCCCCACGGAGATACGCAGTATTTT
once	TRBV19	TRBJ2-1	TRBD2	CASIGGEAGYNEQFF	TGTGCCAGTATCGGGGGGGAGGCGGGCTACAATGAGCAGTTCTTC
.	TRBV2	TRBJ2-1	TRBD1	CASLSGQGGSEQFF	TGTGCCAGTCTTTCGGGACAGGGGGGTAGTGAGCAGTTCTTC
.	TRBV7-2	TRBJ2-1	.	CASSLAGSNNEQFF	TGTGCCAGCAGCTTAGCGGGTAGCAACAATGAGCAGTTCTTC
.	TRBV3-1/TRBV3-2	TRBJ1-5	.	CASSQSGTSLSNQPQHF	TGTGCCAGCAGCCAATCCGGGACAAGTCTTAGCAATCAGCCCCAGCATTTT
once	TRBV30	TRBJ2-1	.	CAWNRASLPYNEQFF	TGTGCCTGGAATCGGGCTAGCCTACCCTACAATGAGCAGTTCTTC
.	TRBV19	TRBJ1-5	.	CASGNMKGGRPQHF	TGTGCCAGCGGAAATATGAAGGGAGGTCGGCCCCAGCATTTT
.	TRBV7-3	TRBJ2-1	TRBD2	CASSPQGLAGTSSYNEQFF	TGTGCCAGCAGCCCCCAGGGACTAGCGGGGACGAGCTCCTACAATGAGCAGTTCTTC
.	TRBV3-1/TRBV3-2	TRBJ1-1	TRBD1	CASSRTGMNTEAFF	TGTGCCAGCTCTAGGACAGGAATGAACACTGAAGCTTTCTTT
.	TRBV10-1	TRBJ1-1	TRBD1	CASRRRTGGTEAFF	TGCGCCAGCAGGCGGCGGACAGGGGGCACTGAAGCTTTCTTT
.	TRBV27	TRBJ2-1	.	CASTLGPGSWEQFF	TGTGCCAGCACCTTAGGTCCCGGGTCCTGGGAGCAGTTCTTC
.	TRBV10-3	TRBJ2-3	.	CAISDGAGPQYF	TGTGCCATCAGTGATGGGGCAGGGCCGCAGTATTTT
.	TRBV4-1	TRBJ1-1	TRBD1	CASSQDTGDTEAFF	TGCGCCAGCAGCCAGGATACAGGGGACACTGAAGCTTTCTTT
.	TRBV4-3	TRBJ2-7	.	CASSQDLVLEQYF	TGCGCCAGCAGCCAAGATTTAGTGCTAGAGCAGTACTTC
.	TRBV5-1	TRBJ1-6	.	CASRPQGPAPLHF	TGCGCCAGCAGACCCCAGGGGCCGGCACCCCTCCACTTT
.	TRBV7-9	TRBJ1-2	TRBD1	CASSLDRTGYGYTF	TGTGCCAGCAGCTTAGACCGGACAGGGTATGGCTACACCTTC
.	TRBV12-5	TRBJ1-5	TRBD1	CASGKGQSNQPQHF	TGTGCTAGTGGAAAGGGACAGTCCAATCAGCCCCAGCATTTT
.	TRBV29-1	TRBJ1-2	.	CSVELGDYGYTF	TGCAGCGTTGAATTAGGGGACTATGGCTACACCTTC
.	TRBV6-5	TRBJ1-5	.	CASSPDRNSNQPQHF	TGTGCCAGCAGTCCCGACAGGAATAGCAATCAGCCCCAGCATTTT
.	TRBV19	TRBJ1-4	.	CASSAGTSTNEKLFF	TGTGCCAGTAGTGCAGGGACATCAACTAATGAAAAACTGTTTTTT
.	TRBV23-1	TRBJ2-1	.	CASSQGRLYNEQFF	TGCGCCAGCAGTCAAGGCCGACTCTACAATGAGCAGTTCTTC
.	TRBV5-1	TRBJ1-1	TRBD1	CASSLDPGQGWTEAFF	TGCGCCAGCAGCTTGGACCCCGGACAGGGTTGGACTGAAGCTTTCTTT
.	TRBV14	TRBJ1-6	TRBD1	CASSQGEGASGAPLHF	TGTGCCAGCAGCCAAGGCGAGGGGGCCTCCGGCGCACCCCTCCACTTT
.	TRBV7-2	TRBJ2-5	TRBD2	CASSEGLARETQYF	TGTGCCAGCAGCGAGGGACTAGCGAGGGAGACCCAGTACTTC
.	TRBV5-1	TRBJ1-1	.	CASSLEWQGGTEAFF	TGCGCCAGCAGCTTGGAGTGGCAGGGAGGGACTGAAGCTTTCTTT
.	TRBV4-2	TRBJ1-5	.	CASSRELDSNQPQHF	TGTGCCAGCAGCCGAGAACTCGATAGCAATCAGCCCCAGCATTTT
.	TRBV7-8	TRBJ2-3	TRBD2	CASSPGTTFTDTQYF	TGTGCCAGCAGCCCTGGGACTACTTTCACAGATACGCAGTATTTT
.	TRBV5-1	TRBJ1-6	.	CASSIGQIPNSPLHF	TGCGCCAGCAGCATAGGACAGATCCCTAATTCACCCCTCCACTTT
.	TRBV11-3	TRBJ1-1	.	CASSHRGGEAFF	TGTGCCAGCAGCCATCGAGGTGGTGAAGCTTTCTTT
.	TRBV19	TRBJ1-3	TRBD1	CASSSRGSSGNTIYF	TGTGCCAGTAGTTCCAGGGGGTCGTCTGGAAACACCATATATTTT
few	TRBV9	TRBJ1-1	.	CASSLLRGLGRGTEAFF	TGTGCCAGCAGCTTACTCCGGGGGTTGGGGCGCGGGACTGAAGCTTTCTTT
.	TRBV3-1/TRBV3-2	TRBJ1-1	.	CASSQEEGNTEAFF	TGTGCCAGCAGCCAAGAGGAGGGGAACACTGAAGCTTTCTTT
.	TRBV6-5	TRBJ1-1	.	CASSQGLVAFF	TGTGCCAGCAGTCAGGGGTTGGTAGCTTTCTTT
.	TRBV5-1	TRBJ2-1	.	CASSYPGTLVGAEQFF	TGCGCCAGCAGCTACCCAGGGACACTGGTCGGTGCCGAGCAGTTCTTC
.	TRBV5-1	TRBJ2-2	.	CASSFQGTGELFF	TGCGCCAGCAGCTTCCAGGGCACCGGGGAGCTGTTTTTT
.	TRBV25-1	TRBJ1-1	TRBD1	CASSEYPRTGNTEAFF	TGTGCCAGCAGTGAATACCCTAGGACAGGGAACACTGAAGCTTTCTTT
.	TRBV7-2	TRBJ1-1	TRBD1	CASSFGWQGVGNTEAFF	TGTGCCAGCAGCTTTGGCTGGCAGGGGGTCGGGAACACTGAAGCTTTCTTT